The rows below give T cell receptor beta chains drawn from one sample of a study of cytomegalovirus exposure and HLA in healthy donors. TCRdb's copy holds only in-frame clones and misses some; the assay was immunoSEQ multiplex PCR. This repertoire includes approximately 110,000 clones. The sequenced sample was PBMCs. These receptors originate from a man in his forties in good health and CMV-seropositive. Both conserved end residues are part of each CDR3. D genes are given only for firm matches. The size field is filled for only some rows; it gives once, few, many or a size class.

TRBJ2-2	TRBV19	.	.	CASRKRTGELFF	TGTGCCAGTAGAAAGAGAACCGGGGAGCTGTTTTTT
TRBJ2-3	TRBV6-5	.	.	CASSSLLQGDTQYF	TGTGCCAGCAGTTCCCTTCTCCAGGGGGATACGCAGTATTTT
TRBJ1-1	TRBV5-1	.	.	CASSFNTRGDTEAFF	TGCGCCAGCAGCTTCAATACGCGCGGAGACACTGAAGCTTTCTTT
TRBJ2-1	TRBV9	.	TRBD1	CASSLLQGNEQFF	TGTGCCAGCAGTTTACTACAGGGGAATGAGCAGTTCTTC
TRBJ2-7	TRBV7-8	.	.	CASSHGPEGYEQYF	TGTGCCAGCAGCCACGGACCCGAGGGCTACGAGCAGTACTTC
TRBJ2-2	TRBV11-1	.	TRBD2	CASSLLASGRSNTGELFF	TGTGCCAGCAGCTTGCTGGCTAGCGGGAGAAGTAACACCGGGGAGCTGTTTTTT
TRBJ2-1	TRBV2	.	.	CASRFSGVGEQFF	TGTGCCAGCAGGTTCTCGGGGGTGGGCGAGCAGTTCTTC
TRBJ2-5	TRBV27	.	TRBD2	CASSYTSGRAGFTGEETQYF	TGTGCCAGCAGTTATACTAGCGGGAGGGCCGGCTTTACTGGGGAAGAGACCCAGTACTTC
TRBJ1-2	TRBV18	medium-sized	.	CASSPTQPNYGYTF	TGTGCCAGCTCACCGACTCAGCCTAACTATGGCTACACCTTC
TRBJ2-7	TRBV19	.	.	CASSSQGQSEQYF	TGTGCCAGTAGTTCACAGGGCCAGTCCGAGCAGTACTTC
TRBJ1-1	TRBV9	.	TRBD1	CASSVGTGNTEAFF	TGTGCCAGCAGCGTTGGGACAGGGAACACTGAAGCTTTCTTT
TRBJ1-5	TRBV7-9	.	.	CASSLGGDPSNQPQHF	TGTGCCAGCAGCCTGGGGGGGGACCCTAGCAATCAGCCCCAGCATTTT
TRBJ2-7	TRBV5-1	.	.	CASAPVGHSYEQYF	TGCGCCAGCGCTCCCGTTGGCCACTCCTACGAGCAGTACTTC
TRBJ2-1	TRBV7-2	.	TRBD2	CASSQFRLAEQFF	TGTGCCAGCAGCCAATTCCGACTAGCGGAGCAGTTCTTC
TRBJ2-7	TRBV4-3	.	.	CASSRAHRGAGFYEQYF	TGCGCCAGCAGCCGAGCCCATCGGGGAGCTGGGTTCTACGAGCAGTACTTC
TRBJ2-1	TRBV9	.	.	CASSVEIARGNEQFF	TGTGCCAGCAGCGTAGAAATAGCCCGGGGCAATGAGCAGTTCTTC
TRBJ2-3	TRBV25-1	.	.	CASSESAGTSTDTQYF	TGTGCCAGCAGTGAATCGGCGGGGACCAGCACAGATACGCAGTATTTT
TRBJ2-5	TRBV7-6	.	TRBD1	CASSYPTGAGETQYF	TGTGCCAGCAGCTACCCGACAGGGGCTGGCGAGACCCAGTACTTC
TRBJ2-3	TRBV25-1	.	TRBD2	CASRALALSDTQYF	TGTGCCAGCAGGGCACTAGCGTTATCAGATACGCAGTATTTT
TRBJ1-5	TRBV19	.	.	CASTSDFGGSGNRQPQHF	TGTGCCAGTACCAGTGATTTTGGCGGCTCCGGAAATCGCCAGCCCCAGCATTTT
TRBJ2-7	TRBV9	.	.	CASSVDEYEQYF	TGTGCCAGCAGCGTAGATGAGTACGAGCAGTACTTC
TRBJ2-1	TRBV7-2	.	TRBD2	CASSLGREGREFF	TGTGCCAGCAGCTTAGGGCGGGAGGGCCGAGAGTTCTTC
TRBJ1-1	TRBV5-4	.	TRBD1	CASSWGQGEMNTEAFF	TGTGCCAGCAGCTGGGGACAGGGCGAGATGAACACTGAAGCTTTCTTT
TRBJ1-1	TRBV7-9	.	.	CASSPRGEAFF	TGTGCCAGCAGCCCTCGGGGTGAAGCTTTCTTT
TRBJ1-1	TRBV6-1	.	.	CASSKQENTEAFF	TGTGCCAGTAGCAAACAGGAGAACACTGAAGCTTTCTTT
TRBJ2-3	TRBV15	.	TRBD2	CATSTSGGRENTQYF	TGTGCCACCAGCACTTCTGGCGGGAGGGAGAATACGCAGTATTTT
TRBJ2-7	TRBV6-1	.	TRBD2	CASSQVAAGDGEQYF	TGTGCCAGCAGTCAGGTGGCCGCGGGGGATGGCGAGCAGTACTTC
TRBJ2-1	TRBV11-3	.	.	CASSLDGTRIMNNEQFF	TGTGCCAGCAGCTTAGATGGGACACGGATAATGAACAATGAGCAGTTCTTC
TRBJ2-1	TRBV6-1	.	.	CASSEDRKEDEQFF	TGTGCCAGCAGTGAAGATCGAAAAGAGGATGAGCAGTTCTTC
TRBJ2-7	TRBV5-1	.	.	CASSPERSRGYEQYF	TGCGCCAGCAGCCCGGAGAGATCCAGGGGTTACGAGCAGTACTTC
TRBJ2-7	TRBV19	.	TRBD2	CASTTGGGDEQYF	TGTGCCAGTACGACGGGAGGTGGGGACGAGCAGTACTTC
TRBJ1-2	TRBV28	.	.	CASITRGSNGYTF	TGTGCCAGCATCACTCGGGGGAGCAATGGCTACACCTTC
TRBJ2-3	TRBV11-3	.	.	CASSLRSDTQYF	TGTGCCAGCAGCTTACGGTCAGATACGCAGTATTTT
TRBJ1-1	TRBV4-1	.	.	CASSQYPGNMNTEAFF	TGCGCCAGCAGCCAATATCCAGGAAACATGAACACTGAAGCTTTCTTT
TRBJ2-1	TRBV5-4	.	TRBD1	CASSLSGTGVYNEQFF	TGTGCCAGCAGCTTGTCAGGGACAGGGGTTTACAATGAGCAGTTCTTC
TRBJ2-1	TRBV7-3	.	.	CASSFGHTTYNEQFF	TGTGCCAGCAGCTTCGGACATACAACCTACAATGAGCAGTTCTTC
TRBJ2-7	TRBV5-1	.	TRBD1	CASSLDRAYEQYF	TGCGCCAGCAGCCTAGACAGGGCCTACGAGCAGTACTTC
TRBJ2-1	TRBV7-6	.	TRBD2	CASSLASGRAINEQFF	TGTGCCAGCAGCTTAGCTAGCGGGAGGGCCATCAATGAGCAGTTCTTC
TRBJ2-7	TRBV29-1	.	.	CSVEGRGNEGYEQYF	TGCAGCGTTGAGGGGCGGGGTAACGAAGGATACGAGCAGTACTTC
TRBJ2-3	TRBV7-9	.	.	CASRIGKEDTQYF	TGTGCCAGCAGGATCGGGAAAGAAGATACGCAGTATTTT
TRBJ2-7	TRBV19	.	.	CASSPRTFSYEQYF	TGTGCCAGTAGTCCAAGGACATTCTCCTACGAGCAGTACTTC
TRBJ1-2	TRBV30	.	.	CAWSVDSSNYGYTF	TGTGCCTGGAGTGTAGACAGCTCTAACTATGGCTACACCTTC
TRBJ2-2	TRBV6-6	.	TRBD2	CASSYRGTSNTGELFF	TGTGCCAGCAGTTACCGCGGGACTAGTAACACCGGGGAGCTGTTTTTT
TRBJ2-4	TRBV5-6	.	.	CASSYRTRNIQYF	TGTGCCAGCAGCTATAGGACTCGAAACATTCAGTACTTC
TRBJ2-7	TRBV2	.	.	CASTGFYEQYF	TGTGCCAGCACAGGGTTCTACGAGCAGTACTTC
TRBJ1-5	TRBV9	.	.	CASSVGAYSNQPQHF	TGCGCCAGCAGCGTAGGGGCATATAGCAATCAGCCCCAGCATTTT
TRBJ2-7	TRBV28	.	.	CASTESYEQYF	TGTGCCAGCACGGAGTCCTACGAGCAGTACTTC
TRBJ2-7	TRBV10-2	.	TRBD1	CASSTGQGGAYEQYF	TGCGCCAGCAGTACGGGACAGGGGGGAGCCTACGAGCAGTACTTC
TRBJ2-1	TRBV11-2	.	.	CASSPGPLRGTGEQFF	TGTGCCAGCAGCCCCGGACCCCTTAGAGGGACTGGCGAGCAGTTCTTC
TRBJ2-7	TRBV5-5	.	.	CASSLIGQSAYEQYF	TGTGCCAGCAGCTTGATTGGACAGTCGGCCTACGAGCAGTACTTC
TRBJ2-5	TRBV18	.	.	CASSPIAGQETQYF	TGTGCCAGCTCACCAATTGCCGGCCAAGAGACCCAGTACTTC
TRBJ2-1	TRBV27	.	.	CASRLAGPFGYNEQFF	TGTGCCAGCAGGCTTGCGGGACCGTTTGGATACAATGAGCAGTTCTTC
TRBJ1-5	TRBV19	.	.	CASNSEGDQPQHF	TGTGCCAGTAATTCCGAAGGGGATCAGCCCCAGCATTTT
TRBJ1-5	TRBV28	.	.	CASSLDRGSVQPQHF	TGTGCCAGCAGTTTGGATCGAGGGTCGGTCCAGCCCCAGCATTTT
TRBJ2-7	TRBV4-1	.	.	CASSQDNRPGDYEQYF	TGCGCCAGCAGCCAAGATAATAGGCCCGGGGACTACGAGCAGTACTTC
TRBJ2-7	TRBV29-1	.	TRBD1	CSVETGNEQYF	TGCAGCGTGGAGACAGGGAACGAGCAGTACTTC
TRBJ2-3	TRBV28	.	TRBD2	CASISGGTDTQYF	TGTGCCAGCATCAGCGGGGGGACAGATACGCAGTATTTT
TRBJ2-7	TRBV7-3	.	TRBD1	CASSPGQGSSYEQYF	TGTGCCAGCAGCCCGGGACAGGGAAGCTCCTACGAGCAGTACTTC